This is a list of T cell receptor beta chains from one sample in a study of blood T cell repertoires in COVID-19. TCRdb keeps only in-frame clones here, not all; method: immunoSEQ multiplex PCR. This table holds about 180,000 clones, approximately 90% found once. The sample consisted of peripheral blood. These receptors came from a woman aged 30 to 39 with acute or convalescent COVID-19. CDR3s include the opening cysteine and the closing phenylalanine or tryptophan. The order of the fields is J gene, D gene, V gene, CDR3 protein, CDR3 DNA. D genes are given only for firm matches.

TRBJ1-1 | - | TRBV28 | CASESDREAFF | TGTGCCAGCGAGAGCGACAGGGAAGCTTTCTTT
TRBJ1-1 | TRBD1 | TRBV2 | CASQGQVNTEAFF | TGTGCCAGTCAAGGACAGGTTAACACTGAAGCTTTCTTT
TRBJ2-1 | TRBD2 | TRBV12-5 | CASGLVRPGGPEEQFF | TGTGCTAGTGGTTTGGTACGACCGGGAGGGCCCGAGGAGCAGTTCTTC
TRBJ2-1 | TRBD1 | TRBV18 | CASSSDRDNEQFF | TGTGCCAGCTCATCGGACAGGGACAATGAGCAGTTCTTC
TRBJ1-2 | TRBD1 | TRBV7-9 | CASSSGQSYTF | TGTGCCAGCAGCTCGGGACAGAGCTACACCTTC
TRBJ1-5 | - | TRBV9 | CASSVDGGTAQPQHF | TGTGCCAGCAGCGTAGATGGGGGCACTGCACAGCCCCAGCATTTT
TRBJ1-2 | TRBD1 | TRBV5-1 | CASSLYRGQDSGYTF | TGCGCCAGCAGCTTATACAGGGGACAGGACTCCGGCTACACCTTC
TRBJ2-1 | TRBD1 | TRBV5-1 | CASSSNNRGNEQFF | TGCGCCAGCAGCTCGAACAACAGGGGGAATGAGCAGTTCTTC
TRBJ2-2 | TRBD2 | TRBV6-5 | CASSSGTILGELFF | TGTGCCAGCAGTTCCGGGACTATCCTCGGGGAGCTGTTTTTT
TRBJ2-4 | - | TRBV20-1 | CSASGTRRNIQYF | TGCAGTGCTAGTGGGACTCGGAGGAACATTCAGTACTTC